This is a list of T cell receptor beta chains from one sample in a study of cytomegalovirus exposure and HLA in healthy donors. The data were produced by immunoSEQ multiplex PCR, yet TCRdb's version contains in-frame clones alone and is incomplete. The sample contains 150,000 to 180,000 clones, about 85% of which appear only once. Specimen: PBMCs. Every receptor here comes from a man aged 25-45 years in good health and CMV-seropositive. CDR3s leave out the opening cysteine and the closing phenylalanine or tryptophan. Each record gives: D gene, V gene, J gene, CDR3 protein. A D gene is named only where the DNA matches it firmly.

NA,TRBV2,TRBJ1-1,ASSRQWNTEAF
NA,TRBV14,TRBJ1-1,ASSHQGMNTEAF
TRBD1,TRBV19,TRBJ1-2,ASRDRQGTGYGYT
NA,TRBV7-9,TRBJ1-1,ASSLVREEAF
TRBD2,TRBV30,TRBJ2-1,AWSGGGGLFNEQF
NA,TRBV5-8,TRBJ1-1,ASSSISTEAF
TRBD1,TRBV7-9,TRBJ1-4,ASSPGQGAGGEKLF
NA,TRBV2,TRBJ1-5,ASSPGKRDQPQH
NA,TRBV9,TRBJ2-5,ASSVDRETQY
NA,TRBV19,TRBJ2-1,ASSLSTRSSYNEQF
NA,TRBV10-1,TRBJ2-7,ASSESPGYEQY
TRBD2,TRBV6-1,TRBJ2-5,ASSLLAAGGETQY
NA,TRBV11-3,TRBJ2-7,ASSRTQGSYEQY
TRBD2,TRBV28,TRBJ2-5,ASRTGGGLGKTQY
TRBD1,TRBV30,TRBJ1-4,AWLRQGNNEKLF
TRBD1,TRBV15,TRBJ2-5,ATSTNDRVKTQY
TRBD2,TRBV10-2,TRBJ2-1,ASSETPLAGSSYNEQF
NA,TRBV28,TRBJ2-5,ASNTLQGQETQY
NA,TRBV4-3,TRBJ1-1,ASSQDWGGNTEAF
NA,TRBV5-5,TRBJ1-3,ASSFTSLLSSGNTIY
NA,TRBV28,TRBJ1-2,ASSLWTEINYGYT
TRBD1,TRBV27,TRBJ1-4,ASSLVWTGGREKLF
TRBD2,TRBV29-1,TRBJ2-4,SVWTSGLAKNIQY
TRBD2,TRBV5-6,TRBJ2-1,ATTSGITNEQF
NA,TRBV28,TRBJ1-4,ASNLPTNEKLF
TRBD1,TRBV7-2,TRBJ1-2,ASSGTASGYT
NA,TRBV6-6,TRBJ1-2,ASTPPGQNNYGYT
TRBD1,TRBV30,TRBJ1-6,AWSVGQGSNSPLH
TRBD1,TRBV4-2,TRBJ2-3,ASSPLYQGAGADTQY
TRBD1,TRBV28,TRBJ1-2,ASSFRGQGYYGYT
TRBD1,TRBV15,TRBJ2-3,ATSRKDRGSDTQY
NA,TRBV11-2,TRBJ1-6,ASSQFPTGDNSPLH
NA,TRBV2,TRBJ2-5,ASREGGETQY
NA,TRBV5-1,TRBJ1-1,ASSLGDRRNTEAF
NA,TRBV7-9,TRBJ2-7,ASAGGVGEQY
TRBD1,TRBV5-1,TRBJ1-2,ASSLDRGSYT
TRBD1,TRBV10-3,TRBJ2-1,AIERGPTYNEQF
NA,TRBV6-5,TRBJ1-3,ASRARAGNTIY
NA,TRBV19,TRBJ1-1,ASSIASNTEAF
TRBD1,TRBV18,TRBJ2-5,ASSPPPGTGFQETQY
TRBD2,TRBV9,TRBJ2-5,ASSGGLAVETQY
NA,TRBV27,TRBJ2-1,ASSLPESYNEQF
TRBD1,TRBV30,TRBJ1-5,ATEGQGGNQPQH
TRBD2,TRBV29-1,TRBJ2-3,SVITHGLAGAPDTQY
NA,TRBV11-1,TRBJ2-2,ASSQPRGNTGELF
NA,TRBV5-3,TRBJ2-7,ARSLGGTHYEQY
NA,TRBV30,TRBJ1-2,AWSATTRYGYT
TRBD1,TRBV23-1,TRBJ1-1,ASSQPGQGNTEAF
NA,TRBV7-3,TRBJ1-5,ASSLSLNQPQH
NA,TRBV29-1,TRBJ1-1,SVEDGGLEAF
TRBD2,TRBV30,TRBJ2-7,AWETSGVSYEQY
TRBD2,TRBV7-8,TRBJ2-5,ASSPGLAGGSETQY
TRBD1,TRBV27,TRBJ2-5,ASSFVRDRGQETQY